The source of this T cell receptor beta chain is a study of graft-versus-host responses after intestinal transplantation. As for the study in general: Recipients received multivisceral, liver-intestinal, or isolated intestinal transplants. Once they had received anti-thymocyte globulin induction, all recipients took tacrolimus and steroids for approximately 3 years.

Study-wide results and limits: Some patients had graft-donor T cell macrochimerism. In their allografts, the ratios of graft-versus-host to host-versus-graft T cell clones were high.

Libraries were prepared by immunoSEQ multiplex PCR; TCRdb keeps only in-frame clonotypes and omits some of them. The table has 65,000 to 90,000 clones, approximately 90% seen once. V lost 0 bases and J 8 bases, leaving 8 bases between the germline ends. Germline CDR1 is SGHNT and CDR2 is YYREEE (reference sequence). The CDR3 sequence is 12 residues long. Details on this clone: What it binds is not known.

The material sequenced was unstimulated CD8+ T cells sorted from spleen or lymph node cells, taken before transplant. The origin of this receptor is a human donor who was the organ donor for an intestinal transplant. This chain links TRBV5-4 with TRBJ1-1; weak D call: TRBD1 (5 bases). This chain's CDR3 is CASSLGAGEAFF. CDR3 DNA sequence: TGTGCCAGCAGCTTGGGAGCAGGGGAAGCTTTCTTT.